The 2 T cell receptor beta chains below were found in one sample sequenced in a study of T cells in Graves' hyperthyroidism and ophthalmopathy. The TCR beta CDR3 regions underwent amplification using RNA transcripts as the source. First-round RT-PCR with HTBI primers amplified the TCR CDR3 region. TCRdb ran MiXCR on the multiplex PCR reads and lists one entry per CDR3 protein. The sample includes 640,000 or so distinct CDR3 sequences, 14% to 15% seen only once; the top ten take 4.3%. Input material: blood. Receptors originate from a woman in her thirties or forties with Graves' ophthalmopathy.

This clonotype was recorded many times. The V gene is TRBV11-2, the J gene TRBJ1-1; 8 positions match TRBD1. J gave up 4 bases and V 6 bases, and 4 bases lay outside the gene matches. The V gene's germline CDR1 is SGHAT and CDR2 FQNNGV. This CDR3 has 13 residues. CDR3 bases: TGTGCCAGCAGACGGACAGGGCCCACTGAAGCTTTCTTT. It codes for CASRRTGPTEAFF.

This clonotype was recorded a few times. The chain is built from TRBV3-1 and TRBJ2-7, with D uncertain. The V end was cut by 4 bases, the J end by 6 bases, with 13 bases between. The CDR3 runs 13 residues. Germline lookup yields CDR1 LGHDT and CDR2 YNNKEL (reference sequence). CDR3 in amino acids: CASSRLDVGEQYF. The CDR3 DNA sequence: TGTGCCAGCAGCCGCCTGGACGTCGGCGAGCAGTACTTC.